Below, one TCR beta chain is given with its context. The entry originates in a study of control samples from healthy donors and cancer patients. The data were produced by immunoSEQ multiplex PCR, yet TCRdb's version contains in-frame clones alone and is incomplete. The sample has about 160,000 clones, around 94% seen once; the top ten hold 12% to 15%. Sequencing input: PBMCs. The TCR originated in a man aged 60 to 75 with colorectal cancer.

The CDR3 sequence is CASSSIPTGLYGYTF. The CDR3, as DNA: TGCGCCAGCAGCTCTATTCCCACGGGGCTCTATGGCTACACCTTC. The genes are TRBV5-1 and TRBJ1-2; TRBD1 might be the D (5 bases). V was clipped by 3 bases and J by 4 bases, with 16 bases between them. Germline values: CDR1 SGHRS, CDR2 YFSETQ. The CDR3 extends over 15 amino acids. Variable domain in full (rest from reference TRBV5-1 and TRBJ1-2): KAGVTQTPRYLIKTRGQQVTLSCSPISGHRSVSWYQQTPGQGLQFLFEYFSETQRNKGNFPGRFSGRQFSNSRSEMNVSTLELGDSALYLCASSSIPTGLYGYTFGSGTRLTVV.